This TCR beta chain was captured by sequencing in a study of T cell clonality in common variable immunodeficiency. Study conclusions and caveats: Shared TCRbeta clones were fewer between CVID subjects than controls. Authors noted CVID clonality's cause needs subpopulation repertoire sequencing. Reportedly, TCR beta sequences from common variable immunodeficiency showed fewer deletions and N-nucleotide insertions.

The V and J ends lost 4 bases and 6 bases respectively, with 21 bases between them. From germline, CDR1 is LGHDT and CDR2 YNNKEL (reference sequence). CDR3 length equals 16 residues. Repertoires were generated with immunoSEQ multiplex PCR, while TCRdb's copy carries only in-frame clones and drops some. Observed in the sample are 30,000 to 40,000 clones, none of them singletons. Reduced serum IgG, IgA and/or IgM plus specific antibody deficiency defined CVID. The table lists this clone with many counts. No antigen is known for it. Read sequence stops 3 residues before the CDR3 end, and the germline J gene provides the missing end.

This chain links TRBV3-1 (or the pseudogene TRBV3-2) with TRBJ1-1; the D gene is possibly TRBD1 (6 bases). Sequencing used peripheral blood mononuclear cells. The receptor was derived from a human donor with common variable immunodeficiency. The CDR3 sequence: CASSPYLRQAGSEAFF. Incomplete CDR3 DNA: TGTGCCAGCAGCCCGTATCTAAGACAGGCTGGTTCTGAA.